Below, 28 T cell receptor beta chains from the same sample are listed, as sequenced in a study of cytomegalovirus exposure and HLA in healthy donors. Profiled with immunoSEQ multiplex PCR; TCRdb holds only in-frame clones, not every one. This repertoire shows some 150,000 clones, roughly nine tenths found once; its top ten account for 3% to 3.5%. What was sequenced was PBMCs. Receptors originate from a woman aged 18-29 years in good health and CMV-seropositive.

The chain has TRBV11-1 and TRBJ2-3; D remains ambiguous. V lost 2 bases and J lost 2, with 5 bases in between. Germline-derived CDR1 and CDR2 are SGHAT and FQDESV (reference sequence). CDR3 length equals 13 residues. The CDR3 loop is CASSLRSTDTQYF. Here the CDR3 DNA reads TGTGCCAGCAGCTTACGTTCCACAGATACGCAGTATTTT.

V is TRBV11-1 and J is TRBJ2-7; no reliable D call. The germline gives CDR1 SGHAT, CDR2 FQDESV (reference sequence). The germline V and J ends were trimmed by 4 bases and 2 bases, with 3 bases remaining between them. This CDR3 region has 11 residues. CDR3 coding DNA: TGTGCCAGCAGCTCAGCCTACGAGCAGTACTTC. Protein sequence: CASSSAYEQYF.

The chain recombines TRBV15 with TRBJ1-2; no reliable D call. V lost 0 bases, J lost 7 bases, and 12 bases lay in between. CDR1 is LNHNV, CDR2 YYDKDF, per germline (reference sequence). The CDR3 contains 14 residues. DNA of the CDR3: TGTGCCACCAGCAGAGAGGTAGCAGAAACTGGCTACACCTTC. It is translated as CATSREVAETGYTF.

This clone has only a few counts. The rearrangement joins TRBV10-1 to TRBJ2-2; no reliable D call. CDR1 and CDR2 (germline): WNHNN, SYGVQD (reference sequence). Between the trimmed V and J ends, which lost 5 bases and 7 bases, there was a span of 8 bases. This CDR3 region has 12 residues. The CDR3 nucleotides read TGCGCCAGCAGTCGTACTGGCGGGGAGCTGTTTTTT. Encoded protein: CASSRTGGELFF.

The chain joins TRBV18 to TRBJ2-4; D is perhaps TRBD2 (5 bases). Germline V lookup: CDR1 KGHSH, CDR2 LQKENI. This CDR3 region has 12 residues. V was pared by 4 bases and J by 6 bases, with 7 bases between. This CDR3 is CASSRETNIQYF. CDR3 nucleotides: TGTGCCAGCTCACGGGAGACAAACATTCAGTACTTC.

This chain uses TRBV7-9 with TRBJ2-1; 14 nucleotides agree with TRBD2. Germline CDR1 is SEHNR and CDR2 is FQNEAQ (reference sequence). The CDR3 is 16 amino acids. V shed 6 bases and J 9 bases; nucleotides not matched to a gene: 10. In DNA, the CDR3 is TGTGCCAGCAGAGGGACTAGCGGGAGACGAGGTAGTGAGCAGTTCTTC. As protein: CASRGTSGRRGSEQFF. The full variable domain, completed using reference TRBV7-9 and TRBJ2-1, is DTGVSQNPRHKITKRGQNVTFRCDPISEHNRLYWYRQTLGQGPEFLTYFQNEAQLEKSRLLSDRFSAERPKGSFSTLEIQRTEQGDSAMYLCASRGTSGRRGSEQFFGPGTRLTVL.

The DNA for the CDR3 is TGTGCCAGCAGCATACCACTTCCGGGACTAGCGGGAGTAATTAATGAGCAGTTCTTC. Residues: CASSIPLPGLAGVINEQFF. The chain recombines TRBV7-8 with TRBJ2-1; 14 nucleotides agree with TRBD2. The CDR3 is made up of 19 amino acids. CDR1 SGHVS and CDR2 FQNEAQ come from the germline V gene. The J segment lost 7 bases and the V segment lost 5 bases, leaving 16 bases of the junction unmatched.

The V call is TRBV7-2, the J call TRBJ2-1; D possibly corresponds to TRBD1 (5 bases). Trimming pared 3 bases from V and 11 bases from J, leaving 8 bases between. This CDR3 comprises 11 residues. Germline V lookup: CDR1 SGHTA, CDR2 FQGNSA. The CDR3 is CASSFRAKQFF. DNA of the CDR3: TGTGCCAGCAGCTTCAGGGCGAAGCAGTTCTTC.

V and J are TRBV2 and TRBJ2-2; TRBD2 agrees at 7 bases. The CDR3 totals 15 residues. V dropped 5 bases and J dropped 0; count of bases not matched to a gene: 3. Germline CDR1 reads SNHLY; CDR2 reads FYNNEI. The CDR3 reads CASSLRETNTGELFF. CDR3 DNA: TGTGCCAGCAGTCTGCGGGAGACGAACACCGGGGAGCTGTTTTTT.

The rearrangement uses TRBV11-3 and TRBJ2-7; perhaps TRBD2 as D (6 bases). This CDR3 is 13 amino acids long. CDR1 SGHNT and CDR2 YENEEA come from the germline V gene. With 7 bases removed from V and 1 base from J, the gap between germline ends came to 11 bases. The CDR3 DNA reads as TGTGCCAGCAACAAGCGGGCTTCCTACGAGCAGTACTTC. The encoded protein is CASNKRASYEQYF. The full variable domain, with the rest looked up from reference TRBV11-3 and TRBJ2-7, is EAGVVQSPRYKIIEKKQPVAFWCNPISGHNTLYWYLQNLGQGPELLIRYENEEAVDDSQLPKDRFSAERLKGVDSTLKIQPAELGDSAVYLCASNKRASYEQYFGPGTRLTVT.

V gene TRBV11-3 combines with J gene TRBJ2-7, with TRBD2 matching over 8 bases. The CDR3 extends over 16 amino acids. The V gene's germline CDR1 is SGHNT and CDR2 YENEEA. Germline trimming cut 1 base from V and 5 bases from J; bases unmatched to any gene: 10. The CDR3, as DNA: TGTGCCAGCAGCTTAGTGCAAAGCGGGAGTCTCAACGAGCAGTACTTC. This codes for CASSLVQSGSLNEQYF. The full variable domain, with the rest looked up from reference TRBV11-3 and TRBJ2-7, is EAGVVQSPRYKIIEKKQPVAFWCNPISGHNTLYWYLQNLGQGPELLIRYENEEAVDDSQLPKDRFSAERLKGVDSTLKIQPAELGDSAVYLCASSLVQSGSLNEQYFGPGTRLTVT.

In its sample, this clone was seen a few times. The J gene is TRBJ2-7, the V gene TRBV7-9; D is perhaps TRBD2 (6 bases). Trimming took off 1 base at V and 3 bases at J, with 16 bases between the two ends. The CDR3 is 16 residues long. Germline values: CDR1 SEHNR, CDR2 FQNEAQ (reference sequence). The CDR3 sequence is CASSLDGGSHYYEQYF. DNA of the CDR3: TGTGCCAGCAGCTTAGACGGGGGAAGTCATTACTACGAGCAGTACTTC.

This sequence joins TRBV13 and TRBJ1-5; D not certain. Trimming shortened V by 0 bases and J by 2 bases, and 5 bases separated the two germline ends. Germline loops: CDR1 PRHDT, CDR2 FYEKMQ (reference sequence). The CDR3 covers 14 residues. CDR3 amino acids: CASSLGQRNQPQHF. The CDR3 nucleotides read TGTGCCAGCAGCTTAGGACAGCGCAATCAGCCCCAGCATTTT.

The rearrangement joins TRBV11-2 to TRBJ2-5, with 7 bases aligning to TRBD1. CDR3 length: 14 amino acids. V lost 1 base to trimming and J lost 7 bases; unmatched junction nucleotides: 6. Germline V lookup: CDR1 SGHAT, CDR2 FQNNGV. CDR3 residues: CASSLGSGGRTQYF. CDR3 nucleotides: TGTGCCAGCAGCTTAGGCTCAGGGGGAAGGACCCAGTACTTC. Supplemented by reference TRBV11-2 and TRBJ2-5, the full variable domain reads EAGVAQSPRYKIIEKRQSVAFWCNPISGHATLYWYQQILGQGPKLLIQFQNNGVVDDSQLPKDRFSAERLKGVDSTLKIQPAKLEDSAVYLCASSLGSGGRTQYFGPGTRLLVL.

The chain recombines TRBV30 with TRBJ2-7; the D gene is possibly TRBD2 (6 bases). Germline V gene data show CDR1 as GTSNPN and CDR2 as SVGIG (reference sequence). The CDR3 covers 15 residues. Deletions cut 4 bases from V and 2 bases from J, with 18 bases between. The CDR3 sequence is CAWNVGGTVTYEQYF. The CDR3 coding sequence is TGTGCCTGGAACGTAGGCGGGACGGTAACCTACGAGCAGTACTTC.

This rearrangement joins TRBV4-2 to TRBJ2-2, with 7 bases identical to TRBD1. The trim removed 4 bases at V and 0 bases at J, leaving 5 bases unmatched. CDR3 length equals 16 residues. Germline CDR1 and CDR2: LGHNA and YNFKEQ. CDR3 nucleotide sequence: TGTGCCAGCAGCCCAGGGACAGATCCGAACACCGGGGAGCTGTTTTTT. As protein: CASSPGTDPNTGELFF.

The CDR3: CASSEGAEDTQYF. CDR3 sequence (DNA): TGTGCCAGCAGTGAAGGGGCAGAAGATACGCAGTATTTT. This rearrangement joins TRBV2 to TRBJ2-3; D uncertain. The CDR3 has 13 amino acids. Germline values: CDR1 SNHLY, CDR2 FYNNEI. Trimming left V 1 base short and J 5 bases short, with 7 bases between.

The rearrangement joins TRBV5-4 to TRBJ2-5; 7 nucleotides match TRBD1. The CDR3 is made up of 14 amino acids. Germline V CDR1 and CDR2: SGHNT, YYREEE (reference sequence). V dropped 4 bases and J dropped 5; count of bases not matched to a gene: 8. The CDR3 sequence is CASSPQGVRETQYF. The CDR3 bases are TGTGCCAGCAGCCCTCAGGGGGTAAGGGAGACCCAGTACTTC. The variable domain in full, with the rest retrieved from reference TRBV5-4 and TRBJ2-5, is ETGVTQSPTHLIKTRGQQVTLRCSSQSGHNTVSWYQQALGQGPQFIFQYYREEENGRGNFPPRFSGLQFPNYSSELNVNALELDDSALYLCASSPQGVRETQYFGPGTRLLVL.

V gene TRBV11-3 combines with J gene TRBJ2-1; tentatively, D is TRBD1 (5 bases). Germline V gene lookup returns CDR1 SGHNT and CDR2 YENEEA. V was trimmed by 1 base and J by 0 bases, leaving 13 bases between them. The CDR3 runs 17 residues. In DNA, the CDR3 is TGTGCCAGCAGCTTAGTGATTACAGGCAGCTCCTACAATGAGCAGTTCTTC. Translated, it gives CASSLVITGSSYNEQFF.

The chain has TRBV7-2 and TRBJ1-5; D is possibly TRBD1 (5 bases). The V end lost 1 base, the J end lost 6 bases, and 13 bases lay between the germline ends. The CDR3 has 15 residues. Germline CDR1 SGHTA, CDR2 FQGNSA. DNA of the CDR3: TGTGCCAGCAGCTTAGTGGGGGGAGGTAGTCAGCCCCAGCATTTT. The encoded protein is CASSLVGGGSQPQHF.

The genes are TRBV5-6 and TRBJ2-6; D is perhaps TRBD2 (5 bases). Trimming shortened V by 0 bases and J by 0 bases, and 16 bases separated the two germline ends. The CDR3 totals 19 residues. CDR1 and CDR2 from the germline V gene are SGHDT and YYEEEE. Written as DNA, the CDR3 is TGTGCCAGCAGCTTGGAGGCAGGAGACTATAGCTCTGGGGCCAACGTCCTGACTTTC. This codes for CASSLEAGDYSSGANVLTF.

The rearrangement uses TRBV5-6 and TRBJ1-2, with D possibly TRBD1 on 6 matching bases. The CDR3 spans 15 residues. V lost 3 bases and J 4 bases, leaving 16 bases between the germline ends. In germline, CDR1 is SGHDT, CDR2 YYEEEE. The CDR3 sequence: CASSYTHRVIYGYTF. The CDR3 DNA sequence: TGTGCCAGCAGCTACACCCACAGGGTAATCTATGGCTACACCTTC.

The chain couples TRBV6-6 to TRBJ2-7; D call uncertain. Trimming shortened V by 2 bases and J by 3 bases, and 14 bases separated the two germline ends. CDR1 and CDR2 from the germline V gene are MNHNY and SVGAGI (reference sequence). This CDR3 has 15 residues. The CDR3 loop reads CASSYLEPFHYEQYF. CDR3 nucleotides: TGTGCCAGCAGTTACCTGGAGCCATTTCACTACGAGCAGTACTTC.

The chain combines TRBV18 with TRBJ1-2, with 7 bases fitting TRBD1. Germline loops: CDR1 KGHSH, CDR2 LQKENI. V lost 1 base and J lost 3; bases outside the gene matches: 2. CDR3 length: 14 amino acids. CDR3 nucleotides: TGTGCCAGCTCACCACAAGGACAGGACTATGGCTACACCTTC. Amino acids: CASSPQGQDYGYTF.

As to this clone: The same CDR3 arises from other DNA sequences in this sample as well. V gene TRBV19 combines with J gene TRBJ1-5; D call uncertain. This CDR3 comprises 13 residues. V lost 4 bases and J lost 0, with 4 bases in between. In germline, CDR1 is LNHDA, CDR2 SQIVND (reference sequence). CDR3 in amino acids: CASSSDSNQPQHF. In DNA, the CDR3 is TGTGCCAGTAGTAGCGATAGCAATCAGCCCCAGCATTTT.

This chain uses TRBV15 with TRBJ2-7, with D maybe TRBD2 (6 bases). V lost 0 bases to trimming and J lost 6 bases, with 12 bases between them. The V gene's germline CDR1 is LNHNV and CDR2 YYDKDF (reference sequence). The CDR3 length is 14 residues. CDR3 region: CATSRDYSGAEQYF. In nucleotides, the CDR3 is TGTGCCACCAGCAGAGATTACTCGGGAGCCGAGCAGTACTTC. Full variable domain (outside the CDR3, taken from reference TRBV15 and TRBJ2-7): DAMVIQNPRYQVTQFGKPVTLSCSQTLNHNVMYWYQQKSSQAPKLLFHYYDKDFNNEADTPDNFQSRRPNTSFCFLDIRSPGLGDTAMYLCATSRDYSGAEQYFGPGTRLTVT.

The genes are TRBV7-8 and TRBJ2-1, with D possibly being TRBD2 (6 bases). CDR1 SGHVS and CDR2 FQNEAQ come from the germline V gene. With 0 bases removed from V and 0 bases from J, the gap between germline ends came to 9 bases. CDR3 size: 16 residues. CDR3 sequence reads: CASSLARGSSYNEQFF. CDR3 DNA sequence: TGTGCCAGCAGCTTAGCGCGGGGAAGCTCCTACAATGAGCAGTTCTTC.

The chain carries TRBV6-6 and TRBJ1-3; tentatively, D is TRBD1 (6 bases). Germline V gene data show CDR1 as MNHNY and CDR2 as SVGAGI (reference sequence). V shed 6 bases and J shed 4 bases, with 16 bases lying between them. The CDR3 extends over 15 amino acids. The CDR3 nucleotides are TGTGCCAGCAGCCACTTCCAGGGGACGGGAAACACCATATATTTT. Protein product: CASSHFQGTGNTIYF.